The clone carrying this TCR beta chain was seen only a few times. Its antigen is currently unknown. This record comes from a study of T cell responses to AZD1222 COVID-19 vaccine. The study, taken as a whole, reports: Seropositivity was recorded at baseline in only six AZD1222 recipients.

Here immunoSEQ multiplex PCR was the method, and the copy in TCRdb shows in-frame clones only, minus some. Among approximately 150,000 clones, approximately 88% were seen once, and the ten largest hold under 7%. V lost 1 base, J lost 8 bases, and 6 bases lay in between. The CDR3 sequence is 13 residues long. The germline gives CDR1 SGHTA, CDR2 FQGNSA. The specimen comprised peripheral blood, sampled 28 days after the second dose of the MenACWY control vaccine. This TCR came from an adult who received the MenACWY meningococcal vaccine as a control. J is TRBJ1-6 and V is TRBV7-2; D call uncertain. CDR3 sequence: CASSLDRDSPLHF. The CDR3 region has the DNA TGTGCCAGCAGCTTAGATCGGGATTCACCCCTCCACTTT.